This record looks at one T cell receptor beta chain sequence and its context. This sample is drawn from a study of OX40 agonist ivuxolimab in advanced cancers. About the study: Ivuxolimab, an agonistic anti-OX40 (CD134) antibody, was given to patients. There were three patients with partial responses, one having hepatocellular carcinoma and two cutaneous melanoma.

The data were produced by immunoSEQ multiplex PCR, yet TCRdb's version contains in-frame clones alone and is incomplete. The sample includes about 40,000 clones, more than 75% of them seen just once. The germline CDR1 and CDR2 sequences are SGHAT and FQNNGV. Trimming shortened V by 1 base and J by 4 bases, and 13 bases separated the two germline ends. The CDR3 is made up of 15 amino acids. Sequences were derived from CD4+ or CD8+ T cells sorted from blood, sampled in a trial of the OX40 agonist ivuxolimab. J is TRBJ2-5 and V is TRBV11-2, with D perhaps given as TRBD1 or TRBD2 (6 bases each). This receptor was obtained from an adult with an advanced solid tumor such as melanoma, head and neck, liver or kidney cancer. In DNA, the CDR3 is TGTGCCAGCAGCTTAGGCGGGGTAGGGGGAGAGACCCAGTACTTC. Amino acid sequence: CASSLGGVGGETQYF.